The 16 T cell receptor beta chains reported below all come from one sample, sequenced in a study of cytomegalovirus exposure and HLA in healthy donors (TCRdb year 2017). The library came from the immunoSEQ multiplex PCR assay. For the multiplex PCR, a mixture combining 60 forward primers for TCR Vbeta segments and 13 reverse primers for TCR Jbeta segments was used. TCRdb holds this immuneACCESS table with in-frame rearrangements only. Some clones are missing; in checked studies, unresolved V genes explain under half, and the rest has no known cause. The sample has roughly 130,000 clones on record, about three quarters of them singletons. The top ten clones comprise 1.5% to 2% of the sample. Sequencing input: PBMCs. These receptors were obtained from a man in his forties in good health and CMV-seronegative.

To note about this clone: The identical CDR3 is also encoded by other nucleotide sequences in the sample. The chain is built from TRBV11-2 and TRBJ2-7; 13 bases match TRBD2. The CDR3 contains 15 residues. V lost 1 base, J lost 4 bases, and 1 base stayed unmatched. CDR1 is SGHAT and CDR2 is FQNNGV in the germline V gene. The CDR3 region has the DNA TGTGCCAGCAGCTTAGGACTAGCGGGAGGTTACGAGCAGTACTTC. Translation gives CASSLGLAGGYEQYF.

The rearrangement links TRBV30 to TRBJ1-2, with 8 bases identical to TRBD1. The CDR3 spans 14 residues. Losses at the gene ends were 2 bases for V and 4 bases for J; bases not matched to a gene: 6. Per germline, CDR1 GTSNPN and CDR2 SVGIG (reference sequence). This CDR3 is CAWSPLTGGYGYTF. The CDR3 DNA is TGTGCCTGGAGTCCACTCACAGGGGGCTATGGCTACACCTTC. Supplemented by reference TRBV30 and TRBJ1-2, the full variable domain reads SQTIHQWPATLVQPVGSPLSLECTVEGTSNPNLYWYRQAAGRGLQLLFYSVGIGQISSEVPQNLSASRPQDRQFILSSKKLLLSDSGFYLCAWSPLTGGYGYTFGSGTRLTVV.

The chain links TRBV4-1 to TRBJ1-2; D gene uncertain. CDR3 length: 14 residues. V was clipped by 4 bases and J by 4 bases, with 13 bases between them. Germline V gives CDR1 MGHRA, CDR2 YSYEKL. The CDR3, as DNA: TGCGCCAGCAGCCCCGTCGGAAGCGGCTATGGCTACACCTTC. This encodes CASSPVGSGYGYTF.

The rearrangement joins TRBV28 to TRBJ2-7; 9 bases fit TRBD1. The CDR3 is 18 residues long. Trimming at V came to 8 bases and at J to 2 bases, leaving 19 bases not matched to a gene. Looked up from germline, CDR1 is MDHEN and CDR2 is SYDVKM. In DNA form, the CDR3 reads TGTGCCAGCTTCTCACCCGACAGGGGGAGCCCTCGGGCCTACGAGCAGTACTTC. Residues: CASFSPDRGSPRAYEQYF.

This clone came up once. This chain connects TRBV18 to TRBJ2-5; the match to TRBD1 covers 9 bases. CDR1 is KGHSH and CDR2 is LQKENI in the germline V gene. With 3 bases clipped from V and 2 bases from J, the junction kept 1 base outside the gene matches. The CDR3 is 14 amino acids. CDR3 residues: CASSPGQGQETQYF. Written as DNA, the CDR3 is TGTGCCAGCTCACCGGGACAGGGACAAGAGACCCAGTACTTC.

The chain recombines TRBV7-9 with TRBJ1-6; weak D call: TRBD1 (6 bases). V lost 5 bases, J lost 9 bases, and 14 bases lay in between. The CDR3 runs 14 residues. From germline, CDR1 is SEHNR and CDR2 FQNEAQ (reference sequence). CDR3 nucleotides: TGTGCCAGCAGCCTCTCGGGGGGCGTTTCACCCCTCCACTTT. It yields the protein CASSLSGGVSPLHF.

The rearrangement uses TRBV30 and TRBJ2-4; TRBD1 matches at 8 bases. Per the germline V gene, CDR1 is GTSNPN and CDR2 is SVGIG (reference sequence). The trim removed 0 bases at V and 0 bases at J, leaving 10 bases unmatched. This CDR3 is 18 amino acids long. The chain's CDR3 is CAWSVRQGKELAKNIQYF. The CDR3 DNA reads TGTGCCTGGAGTGTACGACAGGGGAAGGAGCTAGCCAAAAACATTCAGTACTTC.

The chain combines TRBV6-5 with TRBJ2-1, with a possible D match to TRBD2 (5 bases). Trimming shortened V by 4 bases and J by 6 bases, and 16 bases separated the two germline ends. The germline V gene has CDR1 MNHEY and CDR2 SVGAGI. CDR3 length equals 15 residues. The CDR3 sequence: CASSFKGVELNEQFF. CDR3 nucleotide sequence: TGTGCCAGCAGTTTTAAGGGAGTCGAGCTCAATGAGCAGTTCTTC.

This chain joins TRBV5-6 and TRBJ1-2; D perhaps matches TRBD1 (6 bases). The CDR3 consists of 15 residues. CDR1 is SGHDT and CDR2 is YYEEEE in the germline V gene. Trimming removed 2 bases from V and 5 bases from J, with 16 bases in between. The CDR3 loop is CASSLWQGSSYGYTF. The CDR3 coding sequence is TGTGCCAGCAGCTTATGGCAGGGGAGCTCATATGGCTACACCTTC.

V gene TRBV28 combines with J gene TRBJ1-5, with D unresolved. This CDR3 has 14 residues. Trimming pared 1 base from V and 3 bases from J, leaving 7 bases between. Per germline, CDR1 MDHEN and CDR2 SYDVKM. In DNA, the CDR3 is TGTGCCAGCAGTTTATTCGGGGACAATCAGCCCCAGCATTTT. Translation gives CASSLFGDNQPQHF.

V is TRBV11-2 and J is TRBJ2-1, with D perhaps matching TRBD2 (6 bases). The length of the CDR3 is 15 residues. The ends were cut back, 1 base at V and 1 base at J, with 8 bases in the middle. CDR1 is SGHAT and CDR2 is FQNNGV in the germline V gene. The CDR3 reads CASSLVGGSYNEQFF. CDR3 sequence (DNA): TGTGCCAGCAGCTTAGTGGGGGGTTCCTACAATGAGCAGTTCTTC.

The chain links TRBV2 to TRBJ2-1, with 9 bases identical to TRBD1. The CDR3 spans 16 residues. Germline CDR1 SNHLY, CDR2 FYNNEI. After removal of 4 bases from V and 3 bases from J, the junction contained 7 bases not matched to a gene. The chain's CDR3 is CASSGQGEGDYNEQFF. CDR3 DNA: TGTGCCAGCAGTGGACAGGGGGAAGGGGACTACAATGAGCAGTTCTTC.

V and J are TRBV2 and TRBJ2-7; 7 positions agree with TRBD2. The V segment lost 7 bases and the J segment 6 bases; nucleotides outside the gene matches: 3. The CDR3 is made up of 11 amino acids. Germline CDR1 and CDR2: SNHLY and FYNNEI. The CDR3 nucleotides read TGTGCCAGCATGGAGCGGGGCGAGCAGTACTTC. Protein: CASMERGEQYF.

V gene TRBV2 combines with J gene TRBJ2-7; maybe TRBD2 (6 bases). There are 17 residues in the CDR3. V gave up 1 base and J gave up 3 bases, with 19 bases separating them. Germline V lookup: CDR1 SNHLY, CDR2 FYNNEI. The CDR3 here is CASSEEPFGTPDYEQYF. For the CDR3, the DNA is TGTGCCAGCAGTGAAGAGCCTTTTGGGACTCCAGACTACGAGCAGTACTTC.

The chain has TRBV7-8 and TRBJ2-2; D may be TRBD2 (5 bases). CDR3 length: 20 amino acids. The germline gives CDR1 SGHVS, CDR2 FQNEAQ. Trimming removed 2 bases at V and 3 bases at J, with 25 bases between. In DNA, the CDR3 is TGTGCCAGCAGCTTAAGCTCTAGCAGTTCAGGAGCGGAAGACACCGGGGAGCTGTTTTTT. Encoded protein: CASSLSSSSSGAEDTGELFF.

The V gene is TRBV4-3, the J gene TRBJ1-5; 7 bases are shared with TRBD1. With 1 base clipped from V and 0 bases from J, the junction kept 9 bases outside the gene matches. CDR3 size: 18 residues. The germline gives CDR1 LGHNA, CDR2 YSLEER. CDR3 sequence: CASSQARQGIASNQPQHF. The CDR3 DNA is TGCGCCAGCAGCCAAGCAAGACAGGGAATCGCTAGCAATCAGCCCCAGCATTTT.